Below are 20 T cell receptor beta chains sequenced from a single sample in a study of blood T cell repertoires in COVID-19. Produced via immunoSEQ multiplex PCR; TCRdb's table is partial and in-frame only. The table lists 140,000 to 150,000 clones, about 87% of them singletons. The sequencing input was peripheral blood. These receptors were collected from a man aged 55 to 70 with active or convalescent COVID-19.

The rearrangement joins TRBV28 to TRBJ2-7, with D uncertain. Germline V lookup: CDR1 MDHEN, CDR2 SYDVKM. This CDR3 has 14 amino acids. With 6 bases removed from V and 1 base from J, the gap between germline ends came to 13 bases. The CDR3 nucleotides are TGTGCCAGCAGATTGGAGTTCAAGTCCTACGAGCAGTACTTC. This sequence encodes CASRLEFKSYEQYF.

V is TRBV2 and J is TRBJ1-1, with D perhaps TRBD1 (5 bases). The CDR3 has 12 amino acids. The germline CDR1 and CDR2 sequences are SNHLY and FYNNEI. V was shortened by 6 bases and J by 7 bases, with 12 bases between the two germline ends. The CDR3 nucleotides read TGTGCCAGCAGCAAGGGAGGGGATGAAGCTTTCTTT. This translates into CASSKGGDEAFF.

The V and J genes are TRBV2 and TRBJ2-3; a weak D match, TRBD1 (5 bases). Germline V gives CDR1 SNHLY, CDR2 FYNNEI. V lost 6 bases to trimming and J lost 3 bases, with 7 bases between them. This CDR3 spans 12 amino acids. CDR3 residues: CASRDRTDTQYF. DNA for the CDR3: TGTGCCAGCAGAGACAGAACAGATACGCAGTATTTT. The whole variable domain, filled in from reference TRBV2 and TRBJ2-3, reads EPEVTQTPSHQVTQMGQEVILRCVPISNHLYFYWYRQILGQKVEFLVSFYNNEISEKSEIFDDQFSVERPDGSNFTLKIRSTKLEDSAMYFCASRDRTDTQYFGPGTRLTVL.

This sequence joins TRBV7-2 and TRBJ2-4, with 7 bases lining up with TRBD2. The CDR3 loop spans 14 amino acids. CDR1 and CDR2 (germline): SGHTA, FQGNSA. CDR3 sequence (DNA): TGTGCGAGTTCGGCGGGAGCGGCCAAAAACATTCAGTACTTC. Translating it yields CASSAGAAKNIQYF.

CDR3 in DNA: TGTGCCAGTTCAGGGGCACTGAGCACTGAAGCTTTCTTT. Residues: CASSGALSTEAFF. The V call is TRBV12-3 or TRBV12-4, the J call TRBJ1-1; TRBD1 might be the D (6 bases). The CDR3 extends over 13 amino acids. V dropped 9 bases and J dropped 4 bases, with 15 bases sitting between them.

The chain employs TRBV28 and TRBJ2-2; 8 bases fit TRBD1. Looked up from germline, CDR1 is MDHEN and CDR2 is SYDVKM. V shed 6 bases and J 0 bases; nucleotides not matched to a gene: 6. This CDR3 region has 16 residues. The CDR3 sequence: CASRPRTGTNTGELFF. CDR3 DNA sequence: TGTGCCAGCAGACCCCGGACAGGGACGAACACCGGGGAGCTGTTTTTT.

CDR3 nucleotide sequence: TGTGCTAGTGGTTTGGTATTGGGACAGGGCAAGCAGAATGAGCAGTTCTTC. Protein: CASGLVLGQGKQNEQFF. V gene TRBV12-5 combines with J gene TRBJ2-1, with 9 positions matching TRBD1. Germline CDR1 is LGHNT and CDR2 is FRNRAP. This CDR3 has 17 residues. Losses at the gene ends were 0 bases for V and 7 bases for J; bases not matched to a gene: 10.

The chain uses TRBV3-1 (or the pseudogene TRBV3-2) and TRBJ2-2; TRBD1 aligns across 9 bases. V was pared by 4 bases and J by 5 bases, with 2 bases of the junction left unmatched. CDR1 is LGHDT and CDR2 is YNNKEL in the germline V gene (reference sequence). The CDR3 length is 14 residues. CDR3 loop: CASSRDRVTGELFF. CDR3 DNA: TGTGCCAGCAGCCGGGACAGGGTAACCGGGGAGCTGTTTTTT.

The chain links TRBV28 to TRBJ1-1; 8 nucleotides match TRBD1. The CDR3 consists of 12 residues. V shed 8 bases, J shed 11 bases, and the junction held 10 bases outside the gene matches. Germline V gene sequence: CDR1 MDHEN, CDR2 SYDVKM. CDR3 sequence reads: CASLRQGLRAFF. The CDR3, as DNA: TGTGCCAGCCTCAGACAGGGGCTTAGGGCTTTCTTT.

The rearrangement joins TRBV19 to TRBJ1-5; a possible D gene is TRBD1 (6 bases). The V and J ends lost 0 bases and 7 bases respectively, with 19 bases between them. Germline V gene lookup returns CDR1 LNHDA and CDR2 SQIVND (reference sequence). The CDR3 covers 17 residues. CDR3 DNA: TGTGCCAGTAGTATAGAAGGTTTCGGGACATCGGTCCAGCCCCAGCATTTT. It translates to CASSIEGFGTSVQPQHF.

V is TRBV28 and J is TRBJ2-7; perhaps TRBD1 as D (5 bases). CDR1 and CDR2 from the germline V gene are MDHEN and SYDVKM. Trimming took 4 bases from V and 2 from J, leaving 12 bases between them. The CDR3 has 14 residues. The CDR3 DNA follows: TGTGCCAGCAGTTCGACAGTCCCCCCCTACGAGCAGTACTTC. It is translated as CASSSTVPPYEQYF.

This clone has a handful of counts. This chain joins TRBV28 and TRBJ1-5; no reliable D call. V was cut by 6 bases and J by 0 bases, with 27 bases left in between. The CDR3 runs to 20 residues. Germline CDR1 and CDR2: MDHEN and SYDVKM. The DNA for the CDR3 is TGTGCCAGCAGCCGAACCGGACTGGCGTCACCACCTTTTAGCAATCAGCCCCAGCATTTT. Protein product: CASSRTGLASPPFSNQPQHF.

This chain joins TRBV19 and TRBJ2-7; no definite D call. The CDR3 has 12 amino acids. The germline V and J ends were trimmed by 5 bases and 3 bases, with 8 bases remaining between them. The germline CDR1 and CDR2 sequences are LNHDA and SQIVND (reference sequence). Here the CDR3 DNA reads TGTGCCAGTAGTGCCCCAGACTACGAGCAGTACTTC. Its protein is CASSAPDYEQYF. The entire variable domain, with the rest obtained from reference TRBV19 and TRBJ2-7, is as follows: DGGITQSPKYLFRKEGQNVTLSCEQNLNHDAMYWYRQDPGQGLRLIYYSQIVNDFQKGDIAEGYSVSREKKESFPLTVTSAQKNPTAFYLCASSAPDYEQYFGPGTRLTVT.

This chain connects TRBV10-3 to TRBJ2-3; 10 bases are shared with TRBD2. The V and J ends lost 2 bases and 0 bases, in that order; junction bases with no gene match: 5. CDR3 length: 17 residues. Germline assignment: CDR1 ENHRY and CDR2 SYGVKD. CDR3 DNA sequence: TGTGCCATCAGTGAGCCCTGGACTAGCGGTAGCACAGATACGCAGTATTTT. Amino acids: CAISEPWTSGSTDTQYF.

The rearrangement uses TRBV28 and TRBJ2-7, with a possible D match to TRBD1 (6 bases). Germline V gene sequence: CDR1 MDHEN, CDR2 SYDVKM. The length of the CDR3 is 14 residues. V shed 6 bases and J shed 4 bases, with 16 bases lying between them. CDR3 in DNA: TGTGCCAGCAGCATCGGACAGCTATTTTACGAGCAGTACTTC. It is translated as CASSIGQLFYEQYF.

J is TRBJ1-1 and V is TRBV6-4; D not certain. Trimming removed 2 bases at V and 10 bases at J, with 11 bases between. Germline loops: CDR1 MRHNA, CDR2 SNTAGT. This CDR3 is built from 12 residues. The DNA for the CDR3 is TGTGCCAGCAGTGACGCGGTCGGGGTAGCTTTCTTT. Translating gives CASSDAVGVAFF.

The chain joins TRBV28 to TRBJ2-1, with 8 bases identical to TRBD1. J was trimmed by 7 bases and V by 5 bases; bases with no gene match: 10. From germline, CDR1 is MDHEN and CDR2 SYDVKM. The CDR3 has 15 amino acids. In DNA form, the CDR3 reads TGTGCCAGCAGTGAACCCCAGGGGGCGTTAAATGAGCAGTTCTTC. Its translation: CASSEPQGALNEQFF.

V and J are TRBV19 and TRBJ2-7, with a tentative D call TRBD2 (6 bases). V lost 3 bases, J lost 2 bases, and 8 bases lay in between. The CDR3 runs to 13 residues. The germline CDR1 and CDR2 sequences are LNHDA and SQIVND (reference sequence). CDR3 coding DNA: TGTGCCAGTAGTATCGGGAGAGCCTACGAGCAGTACTTC. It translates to CASSIGRAYEQYF.

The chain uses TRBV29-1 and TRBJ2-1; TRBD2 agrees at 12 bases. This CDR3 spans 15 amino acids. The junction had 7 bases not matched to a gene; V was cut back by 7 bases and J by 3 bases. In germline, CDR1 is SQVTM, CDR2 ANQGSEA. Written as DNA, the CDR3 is TGCAGCGGGGGATCGGGACTAGCGGGCTACAATGAGCAGTTCTTC. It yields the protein CSGGSGLAGYNEQFF.

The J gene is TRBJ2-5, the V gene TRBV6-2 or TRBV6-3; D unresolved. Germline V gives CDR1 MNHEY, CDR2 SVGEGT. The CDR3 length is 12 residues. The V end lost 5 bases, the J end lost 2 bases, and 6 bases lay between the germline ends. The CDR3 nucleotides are TGTGCCAGCAGTCGACTGCAAGAGACCCAGTACTTC. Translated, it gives CASSRLQETQYF.